This TCR beta chain stems from a study of cytomegalovirus exposure and HLA in healthy donors. Study-level points and caveats: Some V segments, including TRBV6-2 and TRBV6-3, were excluded as indistinguishable. Fewer N-insertions (relative to the roughly 730-donor mean) were reportedly seen in an Asian-associated ancestry cluster in a later analysis.

Germline CDR1 reads MDHEN; CDR2 reads SYDVKM. Trimming removed 5 bases from V and 5 bases from J, with 10 bases in between. This CDR3 is built from 12 residues. PCR was performed using 60 Vbeta and 13 Jbeta primers. Repertoires were generated with immunoSEQ multiplex PCR, while TCRdb's copy carries only in-frame clones and drops some. Its listing shows around 140,000 clones. Healthy individuals who donated bone marrow served as the donors. With respect to this clone: Antigen: not known.

Specimen: PBMCs. The receptor was derived from a woman aged 40-49 years in good health and CMV-seropositive. This chain joins TRBV28 and TRBJ2-7; D uncertain. The CDR3 nucleotides read TGTGCCAGCAGTCCTAACAGAAACGAGCAGTACTTC. It is translated as CASSPNRNEQYF.